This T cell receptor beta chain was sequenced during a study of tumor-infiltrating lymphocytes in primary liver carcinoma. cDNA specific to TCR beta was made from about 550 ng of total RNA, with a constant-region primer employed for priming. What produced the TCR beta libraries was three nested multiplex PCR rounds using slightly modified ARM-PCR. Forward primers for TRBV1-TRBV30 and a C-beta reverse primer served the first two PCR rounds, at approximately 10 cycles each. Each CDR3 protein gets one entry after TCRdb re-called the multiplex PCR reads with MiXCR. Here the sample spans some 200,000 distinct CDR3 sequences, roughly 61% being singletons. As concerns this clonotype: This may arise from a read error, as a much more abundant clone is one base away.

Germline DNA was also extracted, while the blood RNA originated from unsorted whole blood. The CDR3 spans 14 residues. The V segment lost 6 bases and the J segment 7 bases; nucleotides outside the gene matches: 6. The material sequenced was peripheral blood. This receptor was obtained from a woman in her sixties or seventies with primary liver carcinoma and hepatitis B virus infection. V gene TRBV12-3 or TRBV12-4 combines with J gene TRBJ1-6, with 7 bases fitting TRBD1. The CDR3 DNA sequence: TGTGCCAGCAGACCGGGACAGCTGAATTCACCCCTCCACTTT. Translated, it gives CASRPGQLNSPLHF.